Below are 32 T cell receptor beta chains sequenced from a single sample in a study of T cell responses to AZD1222 COVID-19 vaccine. Sequenced by immunoSEQ multiplex PCR; TCRdb stores in-frame clones only, minus some. The sample includes about 55,000 clones, 80% to 90% of them seen just once. The sequenced sample was peripheral blood, obtained on day 0 of AZD1222 vaccination. The receptor source for this set is an adult in good health.

Only a few counts were recorded for this clone. The chain joins TRBV28 to TRBJ1-6; D gene ambiguous. The CDR3 is 12 residues long. The germline gives CDR1 MDHEN, CDR2 SYDVKM. Trimming removed 6 bases from V and 8 bases from J, with 8 bases in between. CDR3 in DNA: TGTGCCAGCAGCGAAATGGATTCACCCCTCCACTTT. It specifies CASSEMDSPLHF.

The DNA for the CDR3 is TGTGCCAGCAGCTTAGGCCCAGGGTTCAGGAGATTTCAAGCTTTCTTT. This encodes CASSLGPGFRRFQAFF. J is TRBJ1-1 and V is TRBV11-2; possibly TRBD1 for D (5 bases). The CDR3 is 16 amino acids. Germline V gives CDR1 SGHAT, CDR2 FQNNGV. Deletions cut 1 base from V and 9 bases from J, with 21 bases between.

The rearrangement joins TRBV5-1 to TRBJ2-7; 12 bases agree with TRBD1. The ends lost 3 bases at V and 2 bases at J; junction bases unmatched: 9. This CDR3 has 17 amino acids. Germline loops: CDR1 SGHRS, CDR2 YFSETQ. CDR3 residues: CASSWPGQGAYTYEQYF. The CDR3 DNA follows: TGCGCCAGCAGCTGGCCGGGACAGGGGGCCTATACCTACGAGCAGTACTTC.

The chain employs TRBV29-1 and TRBJ1-2, with TRBD1 identical over 7 bases. Germline CDR1 reads SQVTM; CDR2 reads ANQGSEA. This CDR3 has 13 amino acids. V lost 3 bases to trimming and J lost 6 bases; unmatched junction nucleotides: 7. The CDR3 coding sequence is TGCAGCGTTGATGACAGGGAGTTTGATGGCTACACCTTC. Amino acids: CSVDDREFDGYTF.

This clone was observed a few times. This chain joins TRBV7-6 and TRBJ1-4; D might be TRBD1 (6 bases). Germline V gene lookup returns CDR1 SGHVS and CDR2 FNYEAQ. The ends were cut back, 5 bases at V and 7 bases at J, with 17 bases in the middle. The length of the CDR3 is 15 residues. CDR3 sequence (DNA): TGTGCCAGCAGCCAGACCGGGACAAGGATTGAAAAACTGTTTTTT. Residues: CASSQTGTRIEKLFF.

The chain uses TRBV5-1 and TRBJ2-1; weak D call: TRBD1 (5 bases). Looked up from germline, CDR1 is SGHRS and CDR2 is YFSETQ. The CDR3 is 15 amino acids. Trimming took 2 bases from V and 9 from J, leaving 18 bases between them. CDR3 nucleotides: TGCGCCAGCAGCTTATTAGGCAGGGAAGGGGCTGAGCAGTTCTTC. Residues: CASSLLGREGAEQFF.

V gene TRBV27 combines with J gene TRBJ1-1; TRBD1 might be the D (5 bases). This CDR3 comprises 18 residues. V was trimmed by 3 bases and J by 1 base, leaving 21 bases between them. Germline CDR1 and CDR2: MNHEY and SMNVEV (reference sequence). The CDR3 is CASSFSSGAIGPNTEAFF. DNA for the CDR3: TGTGCCAGCAGTTTCTCGTCTGGGGCCATCGGGCCGAACACTGAAGCTTTCTTT.

The chain links TRBV18 to TRBJ2-1, with unresolved D. The V end was cut by 2 bases, the J end by 0 bases, with 5 bases between. The CDR3 is made up of 14 amino acids. Germline lookup yields CDR1 KGHSH and CDR2 LQKENI. The CDR3 region is CASSPTSSYNEQFF. The CDR3 bases are TGTGCCAGCTCACCAACCAGCTCCTACAATGAGCAGTTCTTC.

This chain joins TRBV28 and TRBJ2-3; perhaps TRBD2 as D (6 bases). Trimming removed 0 bases from V and 2 bases from J, with 24 bases in between. This CDR3 is 20 amino acids long. CDR1 is MDHEN, CDR2 SYDVKM, per germline. The CDR3 nucleotides read TGTGCCAGCAGTTTATGGGCTAGTGGACTAAACGGCGTTGACACAGATACGCAGTATTTT. Protein sequence: CASSLWASGLNGVDTDTQYF.

The V and J genes are TRBV19 and TRBJ2-7; the match to TRBD1 covers 8 bases. This CDR3 is built from 14 residues. Germline V gene lookup returns CDR1 LNHDA and CDR2 SQIVND (reference sequence). V was pared by 4 bases and J by 3 bases, with 5 bases of the junction left unmatched. The CDR3 DNA is TGTGCCAGTAGTAAAACAGGGGGAAGCTACGAGCAGTACTTC. This gives the protein CASSKTGGSYEQYF.

The chain links TRBV19 to TRBJ2-5; the match to TRBD2 covers 12 bases. This CDR3 has 14 amino acids. After removal of 8 bases from V and 5 bases from J, the junction contained 6 bases not matched to a gene. In germline, CDR1 is LNHDA, CDR2 SQIVND (reference sequence). The CDR3 DNA reads as TGTGCCAGTGGGGGCCTAGCGGGAGGGGAGACCCAGTACTTC. As protein: CASGGLAGGETQYF.

V is TRBV28 and J is TRBJ1-2; D is ambiguous. From germline, CDR1 is MDHEN and CDR2 SYDVKM. V was pared by 2 bases and J by 0 bases, with 10 bases between. This CDR3 region has 15 residues. The CDR3 nucleotides read TGTGCCAGCAGTTTACCAGGAGGCTCTAACTATGGCTACACCTTC. This translates into CASSLPGGSNYGYTF.

The rearrangement uses TRBV9 and TRBJ1-1, with a possible D match to TRBD1 (6 bases). The V end was cut by 4 bases, the J end by 6 bases, with 16 bases between. The CDR3 totals 14 residues. CDR1 and CDR2 from the germline V gene are SGDLS and YYNGEE. CDR3 region: CASSPTGRVAEAFF. As DNA, the CDR3 is TGTGCCAGCAGCCCAACAGGGAGGGTCGCTGAAGCTTTCTTT.

The V call is TRBV29-1, the J call TRBJ1-3, with D possibly TRBD1 on 6 matching bases. V was shortened by 0 bases and J by 3 bases, with 18 bases between the two germline ends. The CDR3 spans 17 residues. CDR1 is SQVTM and CDR2 is ANQGSEA in the germline V gene. The chain's CDR3 is CSVEDTGSVQGGNTIYF. The DNA of the CDR3 is TGCAGCGTTGAAGATACGGGTTCAGTACAGGGTGGAAACACCATATATTTT.

The CDR3 nucleotides read TGTGCCAGCCGCCCGGGCGGGAGTTTCGACGAGCAGTACTTC. Its protein product is CASRPGGSFDEQYF. V and J are TRBV28 and TRBJ2-7, with TRBD2 matching over 7 bases. The CDR3 contains 14 residues. V shed 8 bases and J 5 bases; nucleotides not matched to a gene: 12. Germline V gene sequence: CDR1 MDHEN, CDR2 SYDVKM.

The rearrangement uses TRBV5-1 and TRBJ2-1, with TRBD2 matching over 7 bases. The length of the CDR3 is 14 residues. Unmatched junction bases numbered 8, after V lost 2 bases and J lost 9 bases. CDR1 SGHRS and CDR2 YFSETQ come from the germline V gene. This chain's CDR3 is CASSFGGSNPEQFF. Here the CDR3 DNA reads TGCGCCAGCAGCTTTGGCGGGAGTAATCCTGAGCAGTTCTTC.

This chain connects TRBV19 to TRBJ2-7; D is undetermined. This CDR3 contains 14 residues. Trimming removed 3 bases from V and 2 bases from J, with 11 bases in between. Germline V lookup: CDR1 LNHDA, CDR2 SQIVND (reference sequence). The CDR3 sequence: CASSISVWTYEQYF. The CDR3 coding sequence is TGTGCCAGTAGTATCTCAGTTTGGACCTACGAGCAGTACTTC.

J is TRBJ1-2 and V is TRBV2; TRBD1 agrees at 8 bases. Germline trimming cut 4 bases from V and 4 bases from J; bases unmatched to any gene: 14. The germline V gene has CDR1 SNHLY and CDR2 FYNNEI. The CDR3 is 17 residues long. This CDR3 reads CASSGGQGRVLGYGYTF. The CDR3 DNA is TGTGCCAGCAGTGGAGGACAGGGAAGAGTCTTGGGCTATGGCTACACCTTC.

The chain is built from TRBV5-1 and TRBJ1-4; D uncertain. The CDR3 length is 15 residues. The germline V gene encodes CDR1 SGHRS and CDR2 YFSETQ. The germline V and J ends were trimmed by 2 bases and 5 bases, with 13 bases remaining between them. As DNA, the CDR3 is TGCGCCAGCAGCTTCGCCGGGTACCAGAATGAAAAACTGTTTTTT. It codes for CASSFAGYQNEKLFF. Based on the CDR3 plus reference TRBV5-1 and TRBJ1-4, the full variable domain is KAGVTQTPRYLIKTRGQQVTLSCSPISGHRSVSWYQQTPGQGLQFLFEYFSETQRNKGNFPGRFSGRQFSNSRSEMNVSTLELGDSALYLCASSFAGYQNEKLFFGSGTQLSVL.

This chain uses TRBV2 with TRBJ2-3; 7 bases align to TRBD2. The CDR3 sequence is 15 residues long. The V gene's germline CDR1 is SNHLY and CDR2 FYNNEI. Trimming at V came to 6 bases and at J to 4 bases, leaving 10 bases not matched to a gene. The DNA for the CDR3 is TGTGCCAGCAGCTCAGGCGGGAGAGGGGCAGATACGCAGTATTTT. Amino acids: CASSSGGRGADTQYF.

The V call is TRBV10-2, the J call TRBJ2-2; perhaps TRBD2 as D (5 bases). The CDR3 sequence is 14 residues long. The V gene's germline CDR1 is WSHSY and CDR2 SAAADI. The ends were cut back, 4 bases at V and 2 bases at J, with 8 bases in the middle. The chain's CDR3 is CASSVGENTGELFF. CDR3 DNA sequence: TGCGCCAGCAGTGTCGGGGAAAACACCGGGGAGCTGTTTTTT.

V usage is TRBV27 and J usage is TRBJ2-1; TRBD2 matches 7 bases. V lost 0 bases to trimming and J lost 2 bases; unmatched junction nucleotides: 4. From germline, CDR1 is MNHEY and CDR2 SMNVEV (reference sequence). CDR3 length: 16 residues. The CDR3 protein is CASSLSGGGPYNEQFF. CDR3 DNA sequence: TGTGCCAGCAGTTTATCCGGGGGAGGGCCCTACAATGAGCAGTTCTTC.

The chain joins TRBV7-9 to TRBJ2-1, with D perhaps TRBD1 or TRBD2 (6 bases each). CDR3 size: 15 residues. V dropped 8 bases and J dropped 5 bases, with 19 bases sitting between them. The germline V gene has CDR1 SEHNR and CDR2 FQNEAQ (reference sequence). The CDR3 nucleotides are TGTGCCAGCTGGGGGGAAGACAGGAAAAACAATGAGCAGTTCTTC. Translated: CASWGEDRKNNEQFF.

The chain carries TRBV5-4 and TRBJ2-1; 8 positions match TRBD1. V was clipped by 0 bases and J by 6 bases; unmatched bases: 8. The CDR3 extends over 16 amino acids. The germline V gene has CDR1 SGHNT and CDR2 YYREEE (reference sequence). CDR3 nucleotides: TGTGCCAGCAGCTTGGAAATAGGGACAGGTGGCAATGAGCAGTTCTTC. Translation: CASSLEIGTGGNEQFF.

The rearrangement uses TRBV20-1 and TRBJ1-5; TRBD1 matches at 7 bases. There are 18 residues in the CDR3. In germline, CDR1 is DFQATT, CDR2 SNEGSKA (reference sequence). V shed 3 bases, J shed 6 bases, and the junction held 20 bases outside the gene matches. The CDR3 is CSASPKGHKGAIPQPQHF. The CDR3 DNA reads TGCAGTGCTAGTCCCAAAGGCCACAAGGGGGCTATCCCTCAGCCCCAGCATTTT.

The chain is built from TRBV12-2 and TRBJ2-1; TRBD2, as called in the table, went unchecked against the DNA. TRBV12-2 is noted as a pseudogene. The CDR3 runs to 17 residues. CDR3 sequence (DNA): TGTGCAAGTCGCCCATTTTTGGGAGCGGGAGTTAGCAATGAGCAGTTCTTC. Translation gives CASRPFLGAGVSNEQFF.

This clone is a singleton in its sample. V gene TRBV7-9 combines with J gene TRBJ1-3; D unclear. V lost 7 bases, J lost 1 base, and 8 bases lay in between. There are 13 residues in the CDR3. Germline assignment: CDR1 SEHNR and CDR2 FQNEAQ (reference sequence). The CDR3 DNA sequence: TGTGCCAGCACCCTCGAATCTGGAAACACCATATATTTT. It is translated as CASTLESGNTIYF.

The V call is TRBV19, the J call TRBJ2-7, with TRBD2 matching over 11 bases. The CDR3 extends over 15 amino acids. From germline, CDR1 is LNHDA and CDR2 SQIVND (reference sequence). V dropped 5 bases and J dropped 0; count of bases not matched to a gene: 3. The CDR3 is CASSPGLADSYEQYF. In DNA, the CDR3 is TGTGCCAGTAGTCCGGGACTAGCGGACTCCTACGAGCAGTACTTC. The full variable domain, its missing parts supplied by reference TRBV19 and TRBJ2-7, is DGGITQSPKYLFRKEGQNVTLSCEQNLNHDAMYWYRQDPGQGLRLIYYSQIVNDFQKGDIAEGYSVSREKKESFPLTVTSAQKNPTAFYLCASSPGLADSYEQYFGPGTRLTVT.

The chain recombines TRBV29-1 with TRBJ2-1; 10 bases are shared with TRBD2. The length of the CDR3 is 15 residues. Trimming cost V 4 bases and J 3 bases; bases outside gene matches: 6. The germline gives CDR1 SQVTM, CDR2 ANQGSEA. CDR3 sequence (DNA): TGCAGCGTTGCACTAGCGGGATCCTACTACAATGAGCAGTTCTTC. This encodes CSVALAGSYYNEQFF.

The chain employs TRBV28 and TRBJ1-2; D is unresolved. The CDR3 totals 13 residues. From germline, CDR1 is MDHEN and CDR2 SYDVKM. The V gene lost 6 bases and the J gene lost 5 bases, with 13 bases spanning the gap. The CDR3 DNA sequence: TGTGCCAGCAGACTGGAAGGCGGTTATGGCTACACCTTC. It translates to CASRLEGGYGYTF.

The V and J genes are TRBV5-1 and TRBJ1-6; maybe TRBD1 (5 bases). The CDR3 sequence is 12 residues long. Germline V gives CDR1 SGHRS, CDR2 YFSETQ. Trimming removed 6 bases from V and 6 bases from J, with 7 bases in between. The CDR3 DNA is TGCGCCAGCACCCAGGGTAATTCACCCCTCCACTTT. This gives the protein CASTQGNSPLHF.

The chain joins TRBV30 to TRBJ2-6; D is unclear. Trimming pared 5 bases from V and 0 bases from J, leaving 2 bases between. The CDR3 consists of 12 residues. CDR1 is GTSNPN, CDR2 SVGIG, per germline (reference sequence). This CDR3 reads CAWDSGANVLTF. CDR3 DNA: TGTGCCTGGGACTCTGGGGCCAACGTCCTGACTTTC.